This paragraph covers one T cell receptor beta chain sequence. These data are taken from a study of cytomegalovirus exposure and HLA in healthy donors. The table came from immunoSEQ multiplex PCR; TCRdb's copy has only in-frame clones and leaves some out. The top ten clones hold 1.9% of a sample with 100,000 to 120,000 clones, about nine tenths of them seen once. Trimming shortened V by 5 bases and J by 3 bases, and 14 bases separated the two germline ends. Looked up from germline, CDR1 is SGHDT and CDR2 is YYEEEE. This CDR3 contains 14 residues. This sequence was found in a woman younger than 35 in good health and CMV-seronegative. The sample consisted of PBMCs. V gene TRBV5-6 combines with J gene TRBJ1-1; D is perhaps TRBD1 (6 bases). CDR3 in amino acids: CASSQNRVDTEAFF. The CDR3 DNA sequence: TGTGCCAGCAGTCAAAACAGGGTGGACACTGAAGCTTTCTTT.